Following are 10 T cell receptor beta chains from one sample sequenced in a study of shared clonotypes between healthy human individuals. Profiling relied on immunoSEQ multiplex PCR, and the TCRdb table lists in-frame clones only, not all of them. The sample lists 2,500,000 or so clones; 90% to 95% were seen once. The source material was naive CD4+ T cells sorted from blood. Stated subset: CD45RA+ positively selected. Receptors originate from a man in his late teens or twenties in good health.

V is TRBV7-9 and J is TRBJ2-1; D gene ambiguous. CDR1 SEHNR and CDR2 FQNEAQ come from the germline V gene (reference sequence). With 0 bases removed from V and 10 bases from J, the gap between germline ends came to 13 bases. The CDR3 contains 14 residues. CDR3 sequence (DNA): TGTGCCAGCAGCTTAGCCCCATCCGCCTGGGAGCAGTTCTTC. Translation: CASSLAPSAWEQFF.

J is TRBJ1-4 and V is TRBV6-1, with 10 positions matching TRBD1. CDR1 MNHNS and CDR2 SASEGT come from the germline V gene. Trimming took 6 bases from V and 8 from J; bases not matched to a gene: 9. This CDR3 has 15 amino acids. The CDR3 spells CASSLGTGEDEKLFF. As DNA, the CDR3 is TGTGCCAGCAGCCTTGGGACAGGGGAGGACGAAAAACTGTTTTTT.

This clone was observed a single time. The chain links TRBV2 to TRBJ2-1, with TRBD2 matching 13 bases. With V trimmed by 3 bases and J by 10 bases, 3 bases remained unmatched. Germline V lookup: CDR1 SNHLY, CDR2 FYNNEI. CDR3 length: 14 amino acids. The CDR3 DNA reads TGTGCCAGCAGTGAGGGGGGACTAGCGGGAGAGCAGTTCTTC. This gives the protein CASSEGGLAGEQFF.

The CDR3: CASSLNRVEETQYF. In DNA form, the CDR3 reads TGTGCCAGCTCACTGAACAGGGTTGAGGAGACCCAGTACTTC. The chain uses TRBV18 and TRBJ2-5; D may be TRBD1 (6 bases). V dropped 4 bases and J dropped 5 bases, with 14 bases sitting between them. Germline lookup yields CDR1 KGHSH and CDR2 LQKENI. The CDR3 has 14 amino acids.

The chain has TRBV7-9 and TRBJ2-1; 7 nucleotides agree with TRBD2. The CDR3 totals 14 residues. V lost 4 bases, J lost 6 bases, and 6 bases stayed unmatched. Germline-derived CDR1 and CDR2 are SEHNR and FQNEAQ (reference sequence). The CDR3 region is CASSWGLKFNEQFF. The CDR3 bases are TGTGCCAGCAGCTGGGGACTAAAATTCAATGAGCAGTTCTTC.

The chain has TRBV18 and TRBJ2-7, with a weak D call TRBD2 (5 bases). Germline CDR1 reads KGHSH; CDR2 reads LQKENI. V was shortened by 6 bases and J by 2 bases, with 11 bases between the two germline ends. The CDR3 has 13 residues. CDR3 in DNA: TGTGCCAGCTCTGCCGGGGTTACCTACGAGCAGTACTTC. It yields the protein CASSAGVTYEQYF. The complete variable domain, with remaining parts taken from reference TRBV18 and TRBJ2-7, reads NAGVMQNPRHLVRRRGQEARLRCSPMKGHSHVYWYRQLPEEGLKFMVYLQKENIIDESGMPKERFSAEFPKEGPSILRIQQVVRGDSAAYFCASSAGVTYEQYFGPGTRLTVT.

This clone appeared a few times. The gene calls are TRBV6-6 and TRBJ1-6, with 8 nucleotides matching TRBD1. The CDR3 loop spans 15 amino acids. The trim removed 4 bases at V and 6 bases at J, leaving 5 bases unmatched. Per the germline V gene, CDR1 is MNHNY and CDR2 is SVGAGI (reference sequence). The DNA for the CDR3 is TGTGCCAGCAGTTCCTCCGGACAGGGTAATTCACCCCTCCACTTT. Translating it yields CASSSSGQGNSPLHF.

The chain recombines TRBV7-2 with TRBJ1-6; TRBD1 might be the D (5 bases). The CDR3 covers 16 residues. With 3 bases removed from V and 2 bases from J, the gap between germline ends came to 11 bases. The V gene's germline CDR1 is SGHTA and CDR2 FQGNSA. CDR3 amino acids: CASSFEGQPYNSPLHF. The CDR3 DNA reads TGTGCCAGCAGCTTCGAAGGACAACCCTATAATTCACCCCTCCACTTT.

This CDR3 reads CASRPGQGRRAQETQYF. Here the CDR3 DNA reads TGTGCCAGTAGGCCGGGACAGGGGAGGCGGGCACAAGAGACCCAGTACTTC. V and J are TRBV19 and TRBJ2-5, with 10 bases fitting TRBD1. This CDR3 region has 17 residues. Germline V gene data show CDR1 as LNHDA and CDR2 as SQIVND (reference sequence). The V and J ends lost 6 bases and 2 bases, in that order; junction bases with no gene match: 12. Together with reference TRBV19 and TRBJ2-5, the CDR3 gives the full variable domain: DGGITQSPKYLFRKEGQNVTLSCEQNLNHDAMYWYRQDPGQGLRLIYYSQIVNDFQKGDIAEGYSVSREKKESFPLTVTSAQKNPTAFYLCASRPGQGRRAQETQYFGPGTRLLVL.

This CDR3 is CASSQVLGLNEKLFF. CDR3 bases: TGTGCCAGCAGCCAAGTTCTCGGGCTTAATGAAAAACTGTTTTTT. The chain links TRBV14 to TRBJ1-4; D gene unclear. V lost 1 base to trimming and J lost 4 bases, with 10 bases between them. This CDR3 has 15 amino acids. The V gene's germline CDR1 is SGHDN and CDR2 FVKESK.